Presented here are 27 T cell receptor beta chains from one specimen sequenced in a study of Graves' ophthalmopathy and Graves' hyperthyroidism. The study amplified TCR beta CDR3 regions using RNA transcripts. The library came from an HTBI-primed first-round RT-PCR and a second-round multiplex PCR. From the multiplex PCR reads, TCRdb called clonotypes with MiXCR, one entry per CDR3 protein. The data show 170,000 or so distinct CDR3 sequences, approximately 40% seen once. The source material was peripheral blood. Source of these receptors: a woman aged 40-49 years with Graves' ophthalmopathy.

This clonotype was recorded many times. The chain joins TRBV27 to TRBJ1-5; 10 bases match TRBD1. J gave up 7 bases and V 6 bases, and 6 bases lay outside the gene matches. CDR3 length: 14 residues. Germline V gives CDR1 MNHEY, CDR2 SMNVEV (reference sequence). The CDR3 DNA reads TGTGCCAGCAGCCAAGGACAGGGGGGCCAGCCCCAGCATTTT. Protein sequence: CASSQGQGGQPQHF.

The chain couples TRBV24-1 to TRBJ2-5; no definite D call. The CDR3 contains 15 residues. Germline V gene data show CDR1 as KGHDR and CDR2 as SFDVKD. V was pared by 0 bases and J by 0 bases, with 7 bases between. In nucleotides, the CDR3 is TGTGCCACCAGTGATTTGGAGCTAGACCAAGAGACCCAGTACTTC. This sequence encodes CATSDLELDQETQYF.

Many counts were recorded for this clonotype. The chain joins TRBV12-3 or TRBV12-4 to TRBJ2-5; 8 nucleotides line up with TRBD1. The J segment lost 1 base and the V segment lost 8 bases, leaving 6 bases of the junction unmatched. The CDR3 consists of 14 residues. The DNA of the CDR3 is TGTGCCAGCTCAAGCAGGGGGCTCCAAGAGACCCAGTACTTC. This translates into CASSSRGLQETQYF.

This rearrangement joins TRBV11-2 to TRBJ2-7; 9 bases fit TRBD1. The length of the CDR3 is 18 residues. V shed 3 bases and J 7 bases; nucleotides not matched to a gene: 19. The germline gives CDR1 SGHAT, CDR2 FQNNGV. The chain's CDR3 is CASSFPRGGPRTGEEQYF. The DNA for the CDR3 is TGTGCCAGCAGCTTCCCGCGGGGAGGTCCCCGGACAGGGGAAGAGCAGTACTTC.

This clonotype showed up many times. The junction departs from the called germline gene at one end, perhaps through a read error. The J gene is TRBJ2-7, the V gene TRBV6-2 or TRBV6-3; D remains unclear. CDR3 size: 14 residues. Germline loops: CDR1 MNHEY, CDR2 SVGEGT. The CDR3 loop reads CASRYSTIMYEQYF. DNA of the CDR3: TGTGCCAGCAGATACTCGACGATAATGTACGAGCAGTACTTC.

The gene calls are TRBV12-3 or TRBV12-4 and TRBJ1-6, with a weak D call TRBD1 (6 bases). The V end lost 4 bases, the J end lost 7 bases, and 11 bases lay between the germline ends. CDR3 size: 14 residues. The CDR3 protein is CASSSTGPNSPLHF. For the CDR3, the DNA is TGTGCCAGCAGTTCTACAGGGCCGAATTCACCCCTCCACTTT.

The CDR3 sequence: CASTEAERSYEQYF. CDR3 in DNA: TGTGCCAGCACGGAGGCGGAGCGGTCCTACGAGCAGTACTTC. The chain uses TRBV28 and TRBJ2-7, with D possibly being TRBD2 (5 bases). Germline V gene sequence: CDR1 MDHEN, CDR2 SYDVKM. Trimming cost V 7 bases and J 1 base, with 14 bases left between them. The CDR3 covers 14 residues.

This clonotype was seen repeatedly, ten times or more. The chain joins TRBV28 to TRBJ1-1; D unresolved. Germline loops: CDR1 MDHEN, CDR2 SYDVKM. Trimming stripped 3 bases from V and 8 bases from J, with 13 bases between. CDR3 length equals 13 residues. The CDR3 nucleotides read TGTGCCAGCAGTTTGGACTGGACCAGCGAAGCTTTCTTT. It encodes CASSLDWTSEAFF. Variable domain in full (rest from reference TRBV28 and TRBJ1-1): DVKVTQSSRYLVKRTGEKVFLECVQDMDHENMFWYRQDPGLGLRLIYFSYDVKMKEKGDIPEGYSVSREKKERFSLILESASTNQTSMYLCASSLDWTSEAFFGQGTRLTVV.

With regard to this clonotype: The junction shows a germline mismatch at one end, possibly a read error. V usage is TRBV30 and J usage is TRBJ1-1, with a tentative D call TRBD1 (6 bases). Germline loops: CDR1 GTSNPN, CDR2 SVGIG (reference sequence). CDR3 length equals 13 residues. The CDR3 here is CAWSRQVNTEAFF. Written as DNA, the CDR3 is TGTGCCTGGAGTCGACAGGTGAACACCGAAGCTTTCTTT.

This clonotype was counted ten times or more. The chain recombines TRBV4-2 with TRBJ2-7; 9 bases align to TRBD2. The CDR3 is 20 amino acids. Germline-derived CDR1 and CDR2 are LGHNA and YNFKEQ. V trimming: 4 bases; J trimming: 2 bases; junction bases outside the gene matches: 21. The CDR3 protein is CASSPNSLTGMAGGAYEQYF. The CDR3 DNA reads TGTGCCAGCAGCCCCAATTCCCTGACAGGGATGGCGGGGGGGGCCTACGAGCAGTACTTC.

This clonotype was detected ten times or more. The gene calls are TRBV29-1 and TRBJ1-1; 9 bases are a match to TRBD1. This CDR3 spans 12 amino acids. Germline CDR1 and CDR2: SQVTM and ANQGSEA. J was trimmed by 7 bases and V by 6 bases; bases with no gene match: 6. The CDR3 region has the DNA TGCAGCGTCCTGGGACAGGGTTATGAAGCTTTCTTT. It specifies CSVLGQGYEAFF. The full variable domain, its missing parts supplied by reference TRBV29-1 and TRBJ1-1, is SAVISQKPSRDICQRGTSLTIQCQVDSQVTMMFWYRQQPGQSLTLIATANQGSEATYESGFVIDKFPISRPNLTFSTLTVSNMSPEDSSIYLCSVLGQGYEAFFGQGTRLTVV.

DNA of the CDR3: TGTGCCACCTACTATCCTAATGAGCAGTACTTC. As protein: CATYYPNEQYF. The V gene is TRBV28, the J gene TRBJ2-7; D is undetermined. Trimming took 10 bases from V and 7 from J, leaving 14 bases between them. The CDR3 consists of 11 residues. Germline assignment: CDR1 MDHEN and CDR2 SYDVKM.

This clonotype was observed many times. The chain combines TRBV7-8 with TRBJ1-1, with D perhaps TRBD1 (6 bases). The CDR3 length is 14 residues. Germline-derived CDR1 and CDR2 are SGHVS and FQNEAQ. The ends were cut back, 1 base at V and 11 bases at J, with 17 bases in the middle. This CDR3 is CASSLEWRGLAAFF. Written as DNA, the CDR3 is TGTGCCAGCAGCTTAGAGTGGCGGGGGCTGGCGGCTTTCTTT.

The chain combines TRBV12-3 or TRBV12-4 with TRBJ1-2; tentatively, D is TRBD1 (5 bases). Deletions cut 6 bases from V and 3 bases from J, with 11 bases between. The length of the CDR3 is 13 residues. The CDR3 nucleotides are TGTGCCAGCAGCGCCGGGACGGACTATGGCTACACCTTC. The encoded protein is CASSAGTDYGYTF.

This clonotype was detected ten times or more. J is TRBJ2-3 and V is TRBV6-5; 9 nucleotides agree with TRBD2. The CDR3 totals 15 residues. Germline V CDR1 and CDR2: MNHEY, SVGAGI. Losses at the gene ends were 7 bases for V and 4 bases for J; bases not matched to a gene: 9. CDR3 protein: CASIKGSSGADTQYF. For the CDR3, the DNA is TGTGCCAGCATTAAGGGGTCTAGCGGGGCAGATACGCAGTATTTT.

This clonotype has a count of ten or more. This chain uses TRBV28 with TRBJ1-2; 8 bases agree with TRBD1. The junction had 2 bases not matched to a gene; V was cut back by 7 bases and J by 4 bases. The germline V gene has CDR1 MDHEN and CDR2 SYDVKM. The CDR3 is made up of 12 amino acids. The CDR3 DNA sequence: TGTGCCAGCACGACAGGGGTCTATGGCTACACCTTC. Translating it yields CASTTGVYGYTF.

This clonotype occurred many times. This chain uses TRBV6-2 or TRBV6-3 with TRBJ1-2; D is perhaps TRBD1 (6 bases). V gave up 7 bases and J gave up 5 bases, with 17 bases separating them. Germline lookup yields CDR1 MNHEY and CDR2 SVGEGT. This CDR3 is built from 14 residues. CDR3 loop: CASTRRTAEYGYTF. CDR3 sequence (DNA): TGTGCCAGCACCCGCCGGACAGCCGAGTATGGCTACACCTTC.

There are many counts of this clonotype. The genes are TRBV28 and TRBJ2-4; 10 bases agree with TRBD1. Looked up from germline, CDR1 is MDHEN and CDR2 is SYDVKM. Trimming took 7 bases from V and 7 from J; bases not matched to a gene: 10. The length of the CDR3 is 15 residues. The chain's CDR3 is CASKSQTGGANIQYF. CDR3 nucleotides: TGTGCCAGCAAGAGCCAGACAGGGGGCGCGAACATTCAGTACTTC.

This clonotype was seen ten or more times. This sequence joins TRBV4-2 and TRBJ2-3, with D possibly matching TRBD1 (6 bases). V was trimmed by 0 bases and J by 2 bases, leaving 18 bases between them. The CDR3 runs 18 residues. Germline V gives CDR1 LGHNA, CDR2 YNFKEQ. DNA for the CDR3: TGTGCCAGCAGCCAAGACCCTCTCGGAACAGGGAACACAGATACGCAGTATTTT. Protein: CASSQDPLGTGNTDTQYF.

This clonotype has a count of ten or more. The V and J genes are TRBV2 and TRBJ1-1, with D perhaps matching TRBD1 (5 bases). Trimming removed 4 bases at V and 4 bases at J, with 10 bases between. Germline V gene lookup returns CDR1 SNHLY and CDR2 FYNNEI. The CDR3 is 13 residues long. CDR3 nucleotide sequence: TGTGCCAGCAGTGTGGCAGGGAGCACTGAAGCTTTCTTT. Residues: CASSVAGSTEAFF.

Ten or more counts support this clonotype. The chain combines TRBV20-1 with TRBJ2-5; D is perhaps TRBD2 (7 bases). Trimming cost V 3 bases and J 5 bases, with 13 bases left between them. The CDR3 runs to 13 residues. CDR1 is DFQATT and CDR2 is SNEGSKA in the germline V gene (reference sequence). CDR3 DNA: TGCAGTGCTAGTGGCGGGGGCGCGGAGACCCAGTACTTC. This translates into CSASGGGAETQYF.

This clonotype was detected many times. The CDR3 nucleotides read TGTGCCAGTAGTATCAAGTTTGGATCAATTAACTATGGCTACACCTTC. Translating gives CASSIKFGSINYGYTF. The chain carries TRBV19 and TRBJ1-2; unclear D gene. This CDR3 comprises 16 residues. V lost 3 bases, J lost 1 base, and 15 bases lay in between. Germline loops: CDR1 LNHDA, CDR2 SQIVND (reference sequence).

The rearrangement joins TRBV12-3 or TRBV12-4 to TRBJ1-2; D is perhaps TRBD1 (5 bases). V lost 6 bases and J lost 4, with 15 bases in between. The CDR3 length is 14 residues. CDR3 region: CASSPAWGLYGYTF. For the CDR3, the DNA is TGTGCCAGCAGCCCGGCGTGGGGCCTCTATGGCTACACCTTC.

This clonotype was seen just once. The V gene is TRBV6-1, the J gene TRBJ1-2, with D perhaps TRBD1 (5 bases). Per the germline V gene, CDR1 is MNHNS and CDR2 is SASEGT. Trimming pared 2 bases from V and 4 bases from J, leaving 11 bases between. This CDR3 is 14 amino acids long. The CDR3 DNA sequence: TGTGCCAGCAGTGAAAGGGGAGGGCCCTATGGCTACACCTTC. Its translation: CASSERGGPYGYTF.

This clonotype was observed many times. J is TRBJ2-7 and V is TRBV27; weak D call: TRBD2 (5 bases). This CDR3 has 13 residues. The germline CDR1 and CDR2 sequences are MNHEY and SMNVEV (reference sequence). V dropped 6 bases and J dropped 2 bases, with 11 bases sitting between them. The CDR3 reads CASRRTPTYEQYF. As DNA, the CDR3 is TGTGCCAGCAGACGGACTCCCACCTACGAGCAGTACTTC.

V gene TRBV6-5 combines with J gene TRBJ1-1, with D tentatively TRBD1 (6 bases). From germline, CDR1 is MNHEY and CDR2 SVGAGI. Trimming removed 2 bases from V and 3 bases from J, with 13 bases in between. The CDR3 loop spans 15 amino acids. The CDR3 loop reads CASSYSQRGDTEAFF. In DNA, the CDR3 is TGTGCCAGCAGTTACAGTCAAAGGGGGGACACTGAAGCTTTCTTT.

The chain employs TRBV7-9 and TRBJ2-7; D remains unclear. With 5 bases removed from V and 3 bases from J, the gap between germline ends came to 5 bases. CDR3 length equals 11 residues. The germline CDR1 and CDR2 sequences are SEHNR and FQNEAQ (reference sequence). The CDR3 protein is CASSINYEQYF. Here the CDR3 DNA reads TGTGCCAGCAGCATTAACTACGAGCAGTACTTC.